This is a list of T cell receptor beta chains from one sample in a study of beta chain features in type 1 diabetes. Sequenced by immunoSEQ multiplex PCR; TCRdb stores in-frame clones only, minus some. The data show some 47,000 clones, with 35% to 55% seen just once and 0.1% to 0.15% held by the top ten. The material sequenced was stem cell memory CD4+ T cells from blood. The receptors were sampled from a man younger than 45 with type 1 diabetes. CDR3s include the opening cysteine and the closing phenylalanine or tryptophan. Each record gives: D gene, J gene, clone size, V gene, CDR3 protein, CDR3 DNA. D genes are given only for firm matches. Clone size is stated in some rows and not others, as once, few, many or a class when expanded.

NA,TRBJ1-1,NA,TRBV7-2,CASSYAYSAEAFF,TGTGCCAGCAGCTATGCATATTCGGCTGAAGCTTTCTTT
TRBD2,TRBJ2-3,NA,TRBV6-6,CASSLAGYTDTQYF,TGTGCCAGCAGTTTAGCGGGGTACACAGATACGCAGTATTTT
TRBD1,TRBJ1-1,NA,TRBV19,CATAETGRLWAFF,TGTGCCACCGCAGAGACAGGGAGGCTCTGGGCTTTCTTT
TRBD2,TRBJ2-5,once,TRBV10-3,CAIKAGEYQETQYF,TGTGCCATCAAGGCGGGAGAGTACCAAGAGACCCAGTACTTC
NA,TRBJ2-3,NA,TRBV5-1,CASSSGADTQYF,TGCGCCAGCAGTTCAGGGGCAGATACGCAGTATTTT
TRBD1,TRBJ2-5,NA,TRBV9,CASTPGTGGWGETQYF,TGTGCCAGCACCCCCGGGACAGGGGGCTGGGGAGAGACCCAGTACTTC
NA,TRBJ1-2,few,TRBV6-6,CASSYPEANYGYTF,TGTGCCAGCAGTTACCCAGAGGCTAACTATGGCTACACCTTC
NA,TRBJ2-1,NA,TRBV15,CATSRQGGNEQFF,TGTGCCACCAGCAGGCAGGGGGGTAATGAGCAGTTCTTC
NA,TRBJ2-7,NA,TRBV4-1,CASSQEVSSFYEQYF,TGCGCCAGCAGCCAAGAAGTTTCTAGCTTCTACGAGCAGTACTTC
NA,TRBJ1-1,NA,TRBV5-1,CASSLEGARAFF,TGCGCCAGCAGCTTGGAAGGGGCTCGAGCTTTCTTT
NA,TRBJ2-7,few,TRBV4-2,CASSQENISYEQYF,TGTGCCAGCAGCCAAGAAAACATCTCCTACGAGCAGTACTTC
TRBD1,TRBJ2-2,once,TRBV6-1,CASSGRQGRDTGELFF,TGTGCCAGCAGTGGCCGACAGGGTCGCGACACCGGGGAGCTGTTTTTT
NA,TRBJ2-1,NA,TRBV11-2,CASSLILSSYNEQFF,TGTGCCAGCAGCTTAATACTGAGCTCCTACAATGAGCAGTTCTTC
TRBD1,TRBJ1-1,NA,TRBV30,CAWDRGDLSQAFF,TGTGCCTGGGACAGGGGGGATCTCAGCCAAGCTTTCTTT
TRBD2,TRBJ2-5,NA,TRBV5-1,CASSLLAGGVEETQYF,TGCGCCAGCAGCCTACTAGCGGGAGGGGTAGAAGAGACCCAGTACTTC
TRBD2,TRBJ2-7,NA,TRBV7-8,CASSLNLMGRVEQYF,TGTGCCAGCAGCTTAAATTTAATGGGGAGGGTCGAGCAGTACTTC
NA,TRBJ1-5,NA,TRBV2,CASRENSNQPQHF,TGTGCCAGCAGAGAGAATAGCAATCAGCCCCAGCATTTT
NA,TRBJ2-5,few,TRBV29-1,CSVDPGGETQYF,TGCAGCGTTGATCCAGGTGGAGAGACCCAGTACTTC
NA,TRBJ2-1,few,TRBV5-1,CASRRQNNEQFF,TGCGCCAGCAGGCGACAGAACAATGAGCAGTTCTTC
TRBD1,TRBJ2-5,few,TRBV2,CASRTQGAGETQYF,TGTGCCAGCAGGACACAGGGGGCAGGAGAGACCCAGTACTTC
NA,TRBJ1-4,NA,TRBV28,CASASKMSGKLFF,TGTGCCAGCGCAAGTAAGATGTCGGGAAAACTGTTTTTT
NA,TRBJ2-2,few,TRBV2,CASTGARELFF,TGTGCCAGCACAGGGGCCCGGGAGCTGTTTTTT
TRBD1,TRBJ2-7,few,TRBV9,CASGPGQGSYEQYF,TGTGCCAGCGGACCTGGACAGGGCTCCTACGAGCAGTACTTC
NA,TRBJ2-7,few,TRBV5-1,CASSLGPGNTYEQYF,TGCGCCAGCAGCTTGGGACCAGGGAACACCTACGAGCAGTACTTC
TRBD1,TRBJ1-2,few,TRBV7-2,CASSRRDRVGYTF,TGTGCCAGCAGCCGCCGGGACAGGGTTGGCTACACCTTC
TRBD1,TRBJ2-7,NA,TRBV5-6,CASSLGQGLYEQYF,TGTGCCAGCAGCTTGGGACAGGGGCTCTACGAGCAGTACTTC
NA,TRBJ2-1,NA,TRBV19,CASSNRGGVREQFF,TGTGCCAGTAGTAATCGAGGGGGGGTTCGTGAGCAGTTCTTC
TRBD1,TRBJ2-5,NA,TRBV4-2,CASSQGTTGKETQYF,TGTGCCAGCAGCCAAGGTACGACAGGGAAGGAGACCCAGTACTTC
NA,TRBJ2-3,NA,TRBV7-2,CASSLSGQLDTQYF,TGTGCCAGCAGCTTAAGCGGACAGTTAGATACGCAGTATTTT
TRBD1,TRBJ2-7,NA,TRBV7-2,CASSSWTGSSYEQYF,TGTGCCAGCAGCTCTTGGACAGGGAGCTCCTACGAGCAGTACTTC
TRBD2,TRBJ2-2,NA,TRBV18,CASSLTAGGMENTGELFF,TGTGCCAGCTCACTCACAGCGGGAGGAATGGAGAACACCGGGGAGCTGTTTTTT
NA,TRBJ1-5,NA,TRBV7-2,CASSLVASGGNQPQHF,TGTGCCAGCAGCTTAGTCGCTTCCGGAGGCAATCAGCCCCAGCATTTT
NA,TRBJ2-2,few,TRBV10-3,CAIRRAVTGELFF,TGTGCCATCAGGAGAGCGGTCACCGGGGAGCTGTTTTTT
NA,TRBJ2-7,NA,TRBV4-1,CASSHPPGRASDSYEQYF,TGCGCCAGCAGCCATCCCCCGGGTAGGGCTAGCGACTCCTACGAGCAGTACTTC
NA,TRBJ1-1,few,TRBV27,CASSLRRRDTEAFF,TGTGCCAGCAGTTTGAGGCGTAGAGACACTGAAGCTTTCTTT